This section outlines one T cell receptor (beta chain) sequence together with its context. The antigen is not known. Using immunoSEQ multiplex PCR, the repertoire was profiled, and TCRdb retains in-frame clones only, with some absent. The top ten clones hold over 0.7% of a sample with 150,000 to 200,000 clones, 85% to 95% of them seen once. The sample originates from a study of T cell responses to AZD1222 COVID-19 vaccine. Study-wide context: Analysis merged second doses at about 4 or about 12 weeks.

Study-level points and caveats: At baseline, seropositivity was found in only a handful of AZD1222 recipients. Among the donors, most were white British and more were female, and clonal diversity was possibly underestimated.

The CDR3 contains 15 residues. V was clipped by 2 bases and J by 7 bases, with 15 bases between them. Germline lookup yields CDR1 SGHRS and CDR2 YFSETQ. This rearrangement joins TRBV5-1 to TRBJ1-4; D may be TRBD1 (6 bases). The source material was peripheral blood, sampled on day 0 of AZD1222 vaccination. The clonotype comes from an adult in good health. The CDR3 loop reads CASSLIWGRGEKLFF. CDR3 DNA: TGCGCCAGCAGCTTAATTTGGGGGCGCGGTGAAAAACTGTTTTTT.